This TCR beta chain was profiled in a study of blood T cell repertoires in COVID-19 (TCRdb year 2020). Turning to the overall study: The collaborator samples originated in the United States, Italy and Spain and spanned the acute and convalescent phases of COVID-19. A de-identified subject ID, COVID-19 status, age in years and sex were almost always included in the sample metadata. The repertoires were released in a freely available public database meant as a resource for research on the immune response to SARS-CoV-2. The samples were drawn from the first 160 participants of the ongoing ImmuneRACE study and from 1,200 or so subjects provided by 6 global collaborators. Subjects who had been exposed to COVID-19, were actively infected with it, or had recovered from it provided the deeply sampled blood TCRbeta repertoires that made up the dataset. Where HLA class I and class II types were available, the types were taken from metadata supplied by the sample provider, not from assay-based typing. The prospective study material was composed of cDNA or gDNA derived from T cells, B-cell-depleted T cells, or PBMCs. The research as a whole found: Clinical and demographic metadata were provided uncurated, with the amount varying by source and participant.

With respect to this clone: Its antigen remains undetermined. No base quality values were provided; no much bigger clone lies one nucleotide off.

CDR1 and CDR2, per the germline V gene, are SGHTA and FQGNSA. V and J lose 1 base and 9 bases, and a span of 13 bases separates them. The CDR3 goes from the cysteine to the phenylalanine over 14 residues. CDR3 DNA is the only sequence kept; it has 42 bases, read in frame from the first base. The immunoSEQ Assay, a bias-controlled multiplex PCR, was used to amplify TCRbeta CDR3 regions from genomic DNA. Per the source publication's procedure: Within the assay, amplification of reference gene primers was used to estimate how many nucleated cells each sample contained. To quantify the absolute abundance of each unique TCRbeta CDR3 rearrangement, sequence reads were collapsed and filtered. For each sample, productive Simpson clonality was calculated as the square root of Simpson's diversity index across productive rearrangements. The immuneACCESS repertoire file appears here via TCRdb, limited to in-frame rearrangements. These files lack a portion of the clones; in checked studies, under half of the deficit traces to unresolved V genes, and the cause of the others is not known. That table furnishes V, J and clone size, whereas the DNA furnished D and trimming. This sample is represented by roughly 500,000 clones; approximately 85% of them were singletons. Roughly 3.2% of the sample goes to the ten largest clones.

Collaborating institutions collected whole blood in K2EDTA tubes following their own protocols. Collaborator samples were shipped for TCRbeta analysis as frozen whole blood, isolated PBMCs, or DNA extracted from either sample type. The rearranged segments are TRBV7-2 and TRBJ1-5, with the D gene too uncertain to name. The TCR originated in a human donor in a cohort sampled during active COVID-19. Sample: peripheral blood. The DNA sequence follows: TGTGCCAGCAGCTTAGGGGCCGCGCCCGGGCCCCAGCATTTT. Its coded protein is CASSLGAAPGPQHF. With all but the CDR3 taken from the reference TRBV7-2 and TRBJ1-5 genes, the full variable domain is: GAGVSQSPSNKVTEKGKDVELRCDPISGHTALYWYRQSLGQGLEFLIYFQGNSAPDKSGLPSDRFSAERTGGSVSTLTIQRTQQEDSAVYLCASSLGAAPGPQHFGDGTRLSIL.